This TCR beta chain was found in a study of cytomegalovirus exposure and HLA in healthy donors. There are 13 residues in the CDR3. CDR1 GTSNPN and CDR2 SVGIG come from the germline V gene (reference sequence). Trimming removed 4 bases from V and 3 bases from J, with 12 bases in between. Everyone who donated was a healthy bone marrow donor. The study sampled nominally healthy donors, though unrecorded immune exposures were likely. PCR was performed using 60 Vbeta and 13 Jbeta primers. Source study methods: In a later analysis, the count reached approximately 80 million unique TCR beta chains, with about 11 million shared. Sequenced by immunoSEQ multiplex PCR; TCRdb stores in-frame clones only, minus some. D and trimming were read from the DNA, whereas the V and J calls and clone size are those reported in that table. This sample has roughly 100,000 clones, with around 77% found just once.

The gene calls are TRBV30 and TRBJ1-2; D is ambiguous. Material for sequencing was PBMCs. The sequence derives from a male donor in good health and CMV-seropositive. CDR3 in amino acids: CAWTERADYGYTF. CDR3 sequence (DNA): TGTGCCTGGACCGAAAGAGCTGACTATGGCTACACCTTC.